The 5 T cell receptor beta chains below were found in one sample sequenced in a study of blood T cell repertoires in COVID-19. The assay was immunoSEQ multiplex PCR, and TCRdb's table has in-frame clones only and misses some. The sample includes tens of thousands of clones, around 75% seen only once; the top ten take over 5.5%. Sequenced: peripheral blood. These receptors were collected from a man between 70 and 80 years old with COVID-19, enrolled during active disease.

The rearrangement links TRBV18 to TRBJ2-3; D is ambiguous. V was clipped by 3 bases and J by 3 bases, with 7 bases between them. Germline CDR1 KGHSH, CDR2 LQKENI. The CDR3 totals 13 residues. The CDR3 protein is CASSPELTDTQYF. CDR3 coding DNA: TGTGCCAGCTCACCGGAGTTGACAGATACGCAGTATTTT.

V gene TRBV6-2 or TRBV6-3 combines with J gene TRBJ1-5; 7 nucleotides line up with TRBD1. Germline-derived CDR1 and CDR2 are MNHEY and SVGEGT. The CDR3 consists of 17 residues. The V segment lost 0 bases and the J segment 3 bases; nucleotides outside the gene matches: 8. The CDR3 nucleotides are TGTGCCAGCAGTTACTCTTATACAGGGGACCCCAATCAGCCCCAGCATTTT. It encodes CASSYSYTGDPNQPQHF.

The chain links TRBV7-8 to TRBJ2-3; maybe TRBD1 (6 bases). Trimming removed 5 bases at V and 2 bases at J, with 14 bases between. This CDR3 is 15 amino acids long. Germline values: CDR1 SGHVS, CDR2 FQNEAQ. The CDR3 is CASSRDRPVTDTQYF. CDR3 nucleotides: TGTGCCAGCAGCCGAGACAGGCCGGTCACAGATACGCAGTATTTT.

The V and J genes are TRBV28 and TRBJ2-7; perhaps TRBD1 as D (6 bases). The V gene's germline CDR1 is MDHEN and CDR2 SYDVKM. The germline V and J ends were trimmed by 10 bases and 2 bases, with 21 bases remaining between them. This CDR3 comprises 15 residues. CDR3 bases: TGTGCCACTGAAGCCGGGACAAGGTCCCCCTACGAGCAGTACTTC. Protein product: CATEAGTRSPYEQYF.

This rearrangement joins TRBV20-1 to TRBJ2-5, with TRBD1 identical over 8 bases. The CDR3 runs to 11 residues. V was pared by 6 bases and J by 9 bases, with 6 bases of the junction left unmatched. Germline assignment: CDR1 DFQATT and CDR2 SNEGSKA (reference sequence). Here the CDR3 DNA reads TGCAGTGCCAACAGGGGGTTGGCCCAGTACTTC. Translating gives CSANRGLAQYF.